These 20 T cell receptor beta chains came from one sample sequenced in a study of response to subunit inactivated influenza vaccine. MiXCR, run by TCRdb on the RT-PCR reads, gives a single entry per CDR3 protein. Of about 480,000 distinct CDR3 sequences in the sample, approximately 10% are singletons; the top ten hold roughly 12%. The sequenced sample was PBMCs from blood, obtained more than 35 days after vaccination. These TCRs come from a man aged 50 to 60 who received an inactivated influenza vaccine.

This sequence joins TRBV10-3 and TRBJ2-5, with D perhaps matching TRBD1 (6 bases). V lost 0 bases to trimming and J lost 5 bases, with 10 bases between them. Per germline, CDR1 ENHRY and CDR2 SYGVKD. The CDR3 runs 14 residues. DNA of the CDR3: TGTGCCATCAGTGAGTCGACAAGGGGGGAGACCCAGTACTTC. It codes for CAISESTRGETQYF.

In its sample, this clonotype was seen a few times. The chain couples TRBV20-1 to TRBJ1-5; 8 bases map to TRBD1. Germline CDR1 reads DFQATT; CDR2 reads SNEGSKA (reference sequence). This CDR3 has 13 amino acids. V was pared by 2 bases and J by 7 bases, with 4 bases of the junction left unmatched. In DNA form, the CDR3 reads TGCAGTGCTAGACCGACAGGGGCCCAGCCCCAGCATTTT. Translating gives CSARPTGAQPQHF.

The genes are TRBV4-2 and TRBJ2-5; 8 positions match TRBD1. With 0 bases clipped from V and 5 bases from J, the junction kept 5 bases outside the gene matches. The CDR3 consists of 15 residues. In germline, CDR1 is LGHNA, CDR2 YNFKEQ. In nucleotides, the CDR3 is TGTGCCAGCAGCCAAGAAGGCGACAGGGGTGAGACCCAGTACTTC. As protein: CASSQEGDRGETQYF.

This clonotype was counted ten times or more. CDR3 amino acids: CATSDLHGTSGSTDTQYF. CDR3 nucleotides: TGTGCCACCAGTGATTTGCATGGGACTAGCGGGAGTACAGATACGCAGTATTTT. The chain carries TRBV24-1 and TRBJ2-3; 14 bases align to TRBD2. The CDR3 has 18 residues. V lost 0 bases, J lost 3 bases, and 4 bases stayed unmatched. Germline loops: CDR1 KGHDR, CDR2 SFDVKD.

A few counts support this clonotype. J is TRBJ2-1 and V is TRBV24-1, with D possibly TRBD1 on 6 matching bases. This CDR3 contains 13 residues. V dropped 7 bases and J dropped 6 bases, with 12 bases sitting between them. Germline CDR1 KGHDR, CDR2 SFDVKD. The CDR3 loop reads CATRGVGANEQFF. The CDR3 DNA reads TGTGCCACCAGGGGGGTGGGGGCCAATGAGCAGTTCTTC.

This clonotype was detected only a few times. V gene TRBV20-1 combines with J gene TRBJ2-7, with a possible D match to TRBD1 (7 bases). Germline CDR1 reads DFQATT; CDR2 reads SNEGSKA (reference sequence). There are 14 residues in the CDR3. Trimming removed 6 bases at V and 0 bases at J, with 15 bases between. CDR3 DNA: TGCAGTGCAGGCGGGACAGCCAACTCCTACGAGCAGTACTTC. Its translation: CSAGGTANSYEQYF.

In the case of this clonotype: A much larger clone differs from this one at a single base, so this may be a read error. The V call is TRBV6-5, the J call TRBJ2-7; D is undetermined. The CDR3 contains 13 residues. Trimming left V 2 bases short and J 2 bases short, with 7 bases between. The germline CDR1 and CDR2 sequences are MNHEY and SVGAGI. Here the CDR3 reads CASSYRETYEQYF. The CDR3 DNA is TGTGCCAGCAGTTACAGGGAAACCTACGAGCAGTACTTC.

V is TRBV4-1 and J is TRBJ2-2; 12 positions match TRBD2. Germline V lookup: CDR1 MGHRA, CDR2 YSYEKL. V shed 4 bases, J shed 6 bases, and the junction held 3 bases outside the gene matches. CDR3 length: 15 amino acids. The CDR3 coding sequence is TGCGCCAGCAGCCTACGGACTAGCGGGGCCGGGGAGCTGTTTTTT. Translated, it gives CASSLRTSGAGELFF.

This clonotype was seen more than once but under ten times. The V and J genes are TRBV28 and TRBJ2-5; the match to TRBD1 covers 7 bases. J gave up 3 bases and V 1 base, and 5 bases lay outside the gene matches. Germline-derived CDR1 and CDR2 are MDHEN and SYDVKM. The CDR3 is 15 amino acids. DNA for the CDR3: TGTGCCAGCAGTTTATTATTGACAGGGAAAGAGACCCAGTACTTC. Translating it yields CASSLLLTGKETQYF.

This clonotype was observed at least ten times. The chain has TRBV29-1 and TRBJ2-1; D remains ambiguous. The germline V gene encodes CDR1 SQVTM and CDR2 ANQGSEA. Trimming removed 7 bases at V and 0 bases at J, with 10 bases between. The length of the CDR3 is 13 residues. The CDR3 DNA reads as TGCAGCGCGGGCCAAAGCTCCTACAATGAGCAGTTCTTC. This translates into CSAGQSSYNEQFF.

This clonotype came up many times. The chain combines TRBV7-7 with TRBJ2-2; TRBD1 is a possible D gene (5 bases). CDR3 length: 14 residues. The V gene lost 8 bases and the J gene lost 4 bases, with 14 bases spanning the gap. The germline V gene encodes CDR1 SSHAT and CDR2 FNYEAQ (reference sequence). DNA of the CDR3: TGTGCCAGCCAAAAGGACATGACCACCGGGGAGCTGTTTTTT. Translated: CASQKDMTTGELFF.

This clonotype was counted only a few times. In nucleotides, the CDR3 is TGTGCCAGCAGAAATACCGGGACAGGGGGCACCGGGGAGCTGTTTTTT. This gives the protein CASRNTGTGGTGELFF. The chain carries TRBV6-1 and TRBJ2-2; 11 bases align to TRBD1. The CDR3 extends over 16 amino acids. Germline V CDR1 and CDR2: MNHNS, SASEGT. J lost 4 bases, V lost 6 bases, and 7 bases had no gene match.

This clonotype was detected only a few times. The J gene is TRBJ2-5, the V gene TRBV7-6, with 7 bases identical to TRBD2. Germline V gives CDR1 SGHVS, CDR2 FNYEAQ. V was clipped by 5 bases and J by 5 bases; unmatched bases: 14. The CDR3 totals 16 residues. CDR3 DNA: TGTGCCAGCAGCGTAACCTCGGCGGGAGTTATGGAGACCCAGTACTTC. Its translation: CASSVTSAGVMETQYF.

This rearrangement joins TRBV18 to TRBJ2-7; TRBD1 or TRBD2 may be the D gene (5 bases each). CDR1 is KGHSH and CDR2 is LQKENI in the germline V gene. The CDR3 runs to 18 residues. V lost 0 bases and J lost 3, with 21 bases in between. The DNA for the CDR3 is TGTGCCAGCTCACCACCCAATAGACAGAACGGGGTCAACTACGAGCAGTACTTC. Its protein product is CASSPPNRQNGVNYEQYF.

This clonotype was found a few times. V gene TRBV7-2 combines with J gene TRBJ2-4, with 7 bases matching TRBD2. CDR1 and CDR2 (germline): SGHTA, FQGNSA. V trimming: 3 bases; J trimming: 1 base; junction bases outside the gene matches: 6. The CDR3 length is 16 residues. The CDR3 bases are TGTGCCAGCAGCTTCAACCTGGGGGGGGCCAAAAACATTCAGTACTTC. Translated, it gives CASSFNLGGAKNIQYF. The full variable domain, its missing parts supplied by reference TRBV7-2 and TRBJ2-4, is GAGVSQSPSNKVTEKGKDVELRCDPISGHTALYWYRQSLGQGLEFLIYFQGNSAPDKSGLPSDRFSAERTGGSVSTLTIQRTQQEDSAVYLCASSFNLGGAKNIQYFGAGTRLSVL.

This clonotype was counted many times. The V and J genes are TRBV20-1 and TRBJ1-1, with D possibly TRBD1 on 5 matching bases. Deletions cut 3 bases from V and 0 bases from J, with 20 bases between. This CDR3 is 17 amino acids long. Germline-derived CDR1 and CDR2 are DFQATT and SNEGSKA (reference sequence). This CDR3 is CSARTAQRGSMNTEAFF. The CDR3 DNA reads TGCAGTGCTAGGACAGCCCAACGGGGCTCGATGAACACTGAAGCTTTCTTT.

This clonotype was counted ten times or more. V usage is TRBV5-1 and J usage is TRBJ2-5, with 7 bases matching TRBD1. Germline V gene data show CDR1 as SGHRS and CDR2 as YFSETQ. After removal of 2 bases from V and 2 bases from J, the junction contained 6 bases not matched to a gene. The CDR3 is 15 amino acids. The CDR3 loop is CASSLRPGQQETQYF. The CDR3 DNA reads TGCGCCAGCAGCTTACGCCCGGGACAGCAAGAGACCCAGTACTTC.

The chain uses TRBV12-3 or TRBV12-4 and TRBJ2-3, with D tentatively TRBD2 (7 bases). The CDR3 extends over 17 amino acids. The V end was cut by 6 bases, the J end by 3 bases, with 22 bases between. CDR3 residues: CASSLWFAQGGTDTQYF. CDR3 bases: TGTGCCAGCAGCCTATGGTTTGCACAGGGAGGGACAGATACGCAGTATTTT.

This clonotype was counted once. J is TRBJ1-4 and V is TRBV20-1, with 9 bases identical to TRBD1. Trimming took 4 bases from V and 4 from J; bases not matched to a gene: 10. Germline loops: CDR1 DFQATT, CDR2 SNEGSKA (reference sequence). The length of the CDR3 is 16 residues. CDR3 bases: TGCAGTGCTATACGCTACAGGGGGCACGGTAATGAAAAACTGTTTTTT. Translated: CSAIRYRGHGNEKLFF.

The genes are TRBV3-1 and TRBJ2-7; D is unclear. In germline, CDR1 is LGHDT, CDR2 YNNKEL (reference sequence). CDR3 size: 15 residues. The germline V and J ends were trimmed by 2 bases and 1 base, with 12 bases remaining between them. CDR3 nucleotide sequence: TGTGCCAGCAGCCAAAGGGCAGTTGATTCCTACGAGCAGTACTTC. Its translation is CASSQRAVDSYEQYF.